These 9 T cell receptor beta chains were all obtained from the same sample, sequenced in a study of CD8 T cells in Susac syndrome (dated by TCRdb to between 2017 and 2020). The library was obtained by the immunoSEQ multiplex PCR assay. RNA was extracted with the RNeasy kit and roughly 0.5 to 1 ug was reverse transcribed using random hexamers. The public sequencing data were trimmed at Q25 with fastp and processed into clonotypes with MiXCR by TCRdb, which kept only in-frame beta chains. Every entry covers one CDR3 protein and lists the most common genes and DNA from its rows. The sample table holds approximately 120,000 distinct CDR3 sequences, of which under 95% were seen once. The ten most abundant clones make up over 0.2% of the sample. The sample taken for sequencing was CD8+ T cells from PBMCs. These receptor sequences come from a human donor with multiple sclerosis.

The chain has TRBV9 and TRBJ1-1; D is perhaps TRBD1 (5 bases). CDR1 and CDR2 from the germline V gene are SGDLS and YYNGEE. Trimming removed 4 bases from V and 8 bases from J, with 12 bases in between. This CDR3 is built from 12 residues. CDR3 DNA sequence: TGTGCCAGCAGCAACCAGGGCTCAGAAGCTTTCTTT. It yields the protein CASSNQGSEAFF.

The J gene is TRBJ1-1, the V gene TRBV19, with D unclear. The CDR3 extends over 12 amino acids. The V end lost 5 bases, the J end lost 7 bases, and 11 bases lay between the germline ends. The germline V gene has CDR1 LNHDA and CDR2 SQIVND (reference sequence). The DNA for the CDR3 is TGTGCCAGTAGTGGTCGTGGGGTTGAAGCTTTCTTT. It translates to CASSGRGVEAFF.

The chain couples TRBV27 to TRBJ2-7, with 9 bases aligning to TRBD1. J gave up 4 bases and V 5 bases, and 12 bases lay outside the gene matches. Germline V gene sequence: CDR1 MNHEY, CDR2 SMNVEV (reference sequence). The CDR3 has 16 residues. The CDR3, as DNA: TGTGCCAGCAGTCCGTCACAGGGGGCAAAGTTTTACGAGCAGTACTTC. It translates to CASSPSQGAKFYEQYF.

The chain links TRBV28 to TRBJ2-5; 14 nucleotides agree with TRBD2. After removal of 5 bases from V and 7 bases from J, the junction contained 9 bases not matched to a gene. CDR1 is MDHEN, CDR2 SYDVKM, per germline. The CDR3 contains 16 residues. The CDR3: CASSPGTSGSLGTQYF. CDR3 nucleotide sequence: TGTGCCAGCAGTCCGGGGACTAGCGGGAGCTTGGGGACCCAGTACTTC.

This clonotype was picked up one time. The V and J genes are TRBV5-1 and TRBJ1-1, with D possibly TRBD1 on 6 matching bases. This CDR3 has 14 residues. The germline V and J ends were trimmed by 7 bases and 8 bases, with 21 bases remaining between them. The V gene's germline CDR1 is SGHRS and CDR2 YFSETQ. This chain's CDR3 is CASSSGQYRVEAFF. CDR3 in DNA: TGCGCCAGCTCCAGCGGACAGTATCGGGTGGAAGCTTTCTTT.

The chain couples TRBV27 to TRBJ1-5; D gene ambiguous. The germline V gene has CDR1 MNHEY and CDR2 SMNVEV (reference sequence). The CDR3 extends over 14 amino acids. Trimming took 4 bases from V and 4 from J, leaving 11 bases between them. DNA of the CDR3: TGTGCCAGCAGTTCGAGACAAACTAATCAGCCCCAGCATTTT. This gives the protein CASSSRQTNQPQHF.

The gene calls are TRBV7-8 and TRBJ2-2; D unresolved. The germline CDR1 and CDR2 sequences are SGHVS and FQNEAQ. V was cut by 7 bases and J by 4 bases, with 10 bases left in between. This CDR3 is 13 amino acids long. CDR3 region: CASIPYTTGELFF. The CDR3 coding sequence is TGTGCCAGCATTCCCTACACCACCGGGGAGCTGTTTTTT.

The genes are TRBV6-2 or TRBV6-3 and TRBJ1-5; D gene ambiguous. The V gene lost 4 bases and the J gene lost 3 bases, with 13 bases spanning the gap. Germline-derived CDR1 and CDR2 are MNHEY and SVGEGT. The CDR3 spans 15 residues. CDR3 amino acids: CASSSSGMLNQPQHF. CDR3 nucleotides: TGTGCCAGCAGTTCATCTGGGATGCTCAATCAGCCCCAGCATTTT.

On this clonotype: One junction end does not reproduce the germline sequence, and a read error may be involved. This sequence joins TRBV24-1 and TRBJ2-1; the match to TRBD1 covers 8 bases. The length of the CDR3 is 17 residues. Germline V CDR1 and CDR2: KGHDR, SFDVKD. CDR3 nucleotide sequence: TGTGCCACCAGTGATTTAACCGGGACAGGCTCCCACAATGAGCAGTTCTTC. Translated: CATSDLTGTGSHNEQFF.